Described below is a single TCR beta chain sequence and its context. The antigen this receptor binds is unknown. No much larger clone is present one base from it, and per-base qualities are unavailable. This sample was included in a study of blood T cell repertoires in COVID-19 (dated by TCRdb to the early 2020s). Regarding the research as a whole: Samples covering the acute and convalescent phases of COVID-19 were provided by collaborators in the United States, Italy and Spain. Nearly every sample came with metadata listing a de-identified subject ID, COVID-19 status, age in years and sex. Where available, HLA class I and class II types were taken from metadata supplied by the sample provider and were not determined by assay-based typing. The repertoires were released in a freely available public database meant as a resource for research on the immune response to SARS-CoV-2. Subjects who had been exposed to COVID-19, were actively infected with it, or had recovered from it provided the deeply sampled blood TCRbeta repertoires that made up the dataset. The samples were drawn from the first 160 participants of the ongoing ImmuneRACE study and from 950 to 1,500 subjects provided by 6 global collaborators. The material from the prospective study consisted of cDNA or gDNA derived from T cells, B-cell-depleted T cells, or PBMCs. What the work shows at the level of the full study, not this receptor alone: The amount of clinical and demographic metadata varied by source and participant and was provided uncurated.

Enrolling through a virtual design, the prospective study's participants ranged in age from roughly 18 to 89 years and lived across 20 to 25 United States geographic areas. In the prospective study, cohorts were assigned on the basis of participant-reported clinical history obtained from a screening survey and a study questionnaire. Recovered participants in ImmuneRACE Cohort 3 were defined as having two consecutive negative NP/OP PCR tests, clearance from a healthcare professional, or resolution of symptoms. In the prospective study, whole blood, serum and a nasopharyngeal or oropharyngeal swab were collected from each participant by mobile phlebotomists. Additional blood draws and questionnaires over an approximately 2-month period could optionally be provided by prospective study participants. Prospective study blood samples were shipped either frozen or at room temperature before DNA extraction.

For CDR1 and CDR2, the germline V gene (reference sequence) lists LNHDA and SQIVND. The V end loses 1 base and the J end loses 5 bases, and a stretch of 14 bases separates them. Taken from cysteine to phenylalanine, the CDR3 has 15 residues. Of all the DNA, just the CDR3 is kept, 45 bases in frame from base 1. TCRbeta CDR3 regions were amplified from genomic DNA using the immunoSEQ Assay, a bias-controlled multiplex PCR. In the source study's methods: The number of nucleated cells in each sample was estimated from the amplification of reference gene primers within the assay. To quantify the absolute abundance of each unique TCRbeta CDR3 rearrangement, sequence reads were collapsed and filtered. For each sample, productive Simpson clonality was calculated by taking the square root of Simpson's diversity index across productive rearrangements. The source is immuneACCESS, and TCRdb retained only in-frame sequences with V and J called. Part of the clones is not carried over; for the studies checked, unresolved V genes explain less than half of this, and the remainder is unexplained. The V and J calls and clone size were taken over from that table, and D and trimming were inferred from the DNA. The sample has under 200,000 clones on record, approximately 88% of them singletons. The top ten clones comprise 6.6% of the sample.

The receptor was isolated from a woman between 45 and 60 years old who had recovered from COVID-19. This receptor chain uses TRBV19 and TRBJ1-1; the D gene assignment is ambiguous. The source material was PBMCs or T cells enriched from blood (not recorded which). Here the CDR3 is given as CASSIGRRGDTEAFF. The sequenced DNA: TGTGCCAGTAGTATAGGGCGACGAGGAGATACTGAAGCTTTCTTT.